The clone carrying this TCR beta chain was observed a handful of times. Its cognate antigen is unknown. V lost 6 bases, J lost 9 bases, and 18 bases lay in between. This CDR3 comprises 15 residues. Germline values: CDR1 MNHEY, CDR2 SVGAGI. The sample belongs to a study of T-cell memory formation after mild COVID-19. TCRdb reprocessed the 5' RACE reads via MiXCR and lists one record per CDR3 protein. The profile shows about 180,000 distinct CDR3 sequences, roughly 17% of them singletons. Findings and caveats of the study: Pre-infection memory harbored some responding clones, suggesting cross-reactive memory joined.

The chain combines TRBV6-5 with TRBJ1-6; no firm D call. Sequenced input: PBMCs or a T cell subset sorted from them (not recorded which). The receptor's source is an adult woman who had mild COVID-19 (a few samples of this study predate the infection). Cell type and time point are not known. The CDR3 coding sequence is TGTGCCAGCAGCCTCGGGCCTTCGGAACGTTCACCCCTCCACTTT. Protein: CASSLGPSERSPLHF.